These T cell receptor beta chains were read from a single sample in a study of radiation and T cells in renal cell carcinoma. The assay was immunoSEQ multiplex PCR, and TCRdb's table has in-frame clones only and misses some. The data contain tens of thousands of clones, approximately 86% of them singletons. The material sequenced was blood, taken from a patient whose treatment included radiotherapy and nephrectomy. The source of these receptors is a woman in her forties or fifties with renal cell carcinoma. CDR3s include the opening cysteine and the closing phenylalanine or tryptophan. A D gene is named only where the DNA matches it firmly. Size is omitted from some rows. Given values are once, few, many or a class for expanded clones.

v_gene: TRBV28
abundance: -
j_gene: TRBJ1-2
d_gene: TRBD1
CDR3aa: CASSSGTGGYTF
CDR3nt: TGTGCCAGCAGCTCCGGGACAGGGGGCTACACCTTC

v_gene: TRBV7-3
abundance: -
j_gene: TRBJ2-2
d_gene: TRBD2
CDR3aa: CASSRTSGNTGELFF
CDR3nt: TGTGCCAGCAGCCGGACTAGCGGGAACACCGGGGAGCTGTTTTTT

v_gene: TRBV4-1
abundance: -
j_gene: TRBJ2-3
d_gene: TRBD2
CDR3aa: CASSSGSGDTQYF
CDR3nt: TGCGCCAGCAGTAGCGGGAGTGGGGATACGCAGTATTTT

v_gene: TRBV7-2
abundance: -
j_gene: TRBJ2-1
d_gene: TRBD1
CDR3aa: CASSSGTVSSYNEQFF
CDR3nt: TGTGCCAGCAGTTCGGGGACAGTCTCGTCCTACAATGAGCAGTTCTTC

v_gene: TRBV7-8
abundance: once
j_gene: TRBJ1-2
d_gene: -
CDR3aa: CASTQTKTNYGYTF
CDR3nt: TGTGCCAGCACCCAGACAAAGACTAACTATGGCTACACCTTC

v_gene: TRBV7-9
abundance: -
j_gene: TRBJ2-6
d_gene: -
CDR3aa: CASSLSIGANVLTF
CDR3nt: TGTGCCAGCAGCTTAAGTATTGGGGCCAACGTCCTGACTTTC

v_gene: TRBV14
abundance: few
j_gene: TRBJ2-1
d_gene: -
CDR3aa: CASSQDLIFGGRDNEQFF
CDR3nt: TGTGCCAGCAGCCAAGATTTAATCTTTGGAGGTCGGGACAATGAGCAGTTCTTC

v_gene: TRBV2
abundance: -
j_gene: TRBJ1-5
d_gene: TRBD1
CDR3aa: CASSAQQGSPQHF
CDR3nt: TGTGCCAGCAGTGCTCAACAGGGGTCGCCCCAGCATTTT

v_gene: TRBV5-4
abundance: -
j_gene: TRBJ1-1
d_gene: -
CDR3aa: CASSLGGLVGTEAFF
CDR3nt: TGTGCCAGCAGCTTGGGGGGGCTTGTGGGCACTGAAGCTTTCTTT

v_gene: TRBV4-3
abundance: -
j_gene: TRBJ1-3
d_gene: -
CDR3aa: CASSQVGQSYTIYF
CDR3nt: TGCGCCAGCAGCCAAGTAGGACAGTCTTACACCATATATTTT

v_gene: TRBV9
abundance: few
j_gene: TRBJ2-2
d_gene: -
CDR3aa: CASSVLQNTGELFF
CDR3nt: TGTGCCAGCAGCGTACTACAGAACACCGGGGAGCTGTTTTTT

v_gene: TRBV5-1
abundance: -
j_gene: TRBJ2-5
d_gene: -
CDR3aa: CASSPGGTQETQYF
CDR3nt: TGCGCCAGCAGCCCCGGAGGGACCCAAGAGACCCAGTACTTC

v_gene: TRBV7-2
abundance: -
j_gene: TRBJ2-3
d_gene: -
CDR3aa: CASSFGISTDTQYF
CDR3nt: TGTGCCAGCAGCTTCGGGATTAGCACAGATACGCAGTATTTT

v_gene: TRBV5-6
abundance: -
j_gene: TRBJ1-1
d_gene: -
CDR3aa: CASSLKGGTEAFF
CDR3nt: TGTGCCAGCAGCTTGAAGGGGGGGACTGAAGCTTTCTTT

v_gene: TRBV6-5
abundance: -
j_gene: TRBJ1-3
d_gene: -
CDR3aa: CASESSGNTIYF
CDR3nt: TGTGCCAGCGAGAGCTCTGGAAACACCATATATTTT

v_gene: TRBV4-3
abundance: -
j_gene: TRBJ1-6
d_gene: -
CDR3aa: CASSQAFASSGSPLHF
CDR3nt: TGCGCCAGCAGCCAAGCTTTTGCCTCGTCAGGTTCACCCCTCCACTTT

v_gene: TRBV18
abundance: few
j_gene: TRBJ1-1
d_gene: -
CDR3aa: CASSPPGRLGTEAFF
CDR3nt: TGTGCCAGCTCACCTCCCGGAAGGTTGGGCACTGAAGCTTTCTTT

v_gene: TRBV27
abundance: -
j_gene: TRBJ1-2
d_gene: -
CDR3aa: CASSSWGLEGYTF
CDR3nt: TGTGCCAGCAGTTCTTGGGGGTTGGAGGGCTACACCTTC

v_gene: TRBV7-2
abundance: -
j_gene: TRBJ1-1
d_gene: -
CDR3aa: CASSLFQGGTEAFF
CDR3nt: TGTGCCAGCAGCTTATTCCAGGGAGGGACTGAAGCTTTCTTT

v_gene: TRBV5-1
abundance: -
j_gene: TRBJ2-7
d_gene: TRBD1
CDR3aa: CASSITGVEQYF
CDR3nt: TGCGCCAGCAGCATTACAGGGGTCGAGCAGTACTTC

v_gene: TRBV5-1
abundance: -
j_gene: TRBJ1-1
d_gene: -
CDR3aa: CASSLLQSTEAFF
CDR3nt: TGCGCCAGCAGCTTGTTACAGAGCACTGAAGCTTTCTTT

v_gene: TRBV4-3
abundance: -
j_gene: TRBJ2-7
d_gene: -
CDR3aa: CASSQDAGAYEQYF
CDR3nt: TGCGCCAGCAGCCAAGATGCAGGGGCGTACGAGCAGTACTTC